This entry lists 8 T cell receptor beta chains sequenced from one sample in a study of shared clonotypes between healthy human individuals. The assay was immunoSEQ multiplex PCR, and TCRdb's table has in-frame clones only and misses some. The sample gives roughly 220,000 clones, 50% to 80% of which show up once; approximately 12% is in the top ten. Material for sequencing was memory CD4+ T cells sorted from blood. The subset here: CD45RA-negative fraction. The receptor set was obtained from a young man in good health.

This clone has at least ten counts. The V and J genes are TRBV30 and TRBJ1-2, with unresolved D. The CDR3 totals 13 residues. Trimming stripped 4 bases from V and 4 bases from J, with 13 bases between. CDR1 is GTSNPN and CDR2 is SVGIG in the germline V gene (reference sequence). This CDR3 is CAWTDGVGYGYTF. CDR3 nucleotide sequence: TGTGCCTGGACCGACGGAGTCGGCTATGGCTACACCTTC. Looking up the rest from reference TRBV30 and TRBJ1-2 gives the full variable domain: SQTIHQWPATLVQPVGSPLSLECTVEGTSNPNLYWYRQAAGRGLQLLFYSVGIGQISSEVPQNLSASRPQDRQFILSSKKLLLSDSGFYLCAWTDGVGYGYTFGSGTRLTVV.

The table lists this clone with a few counts. The chain recombines TRBV6-1 with TRBJ1-5, with TRBD1 identical over 8 bases. The CDR3 extends over 16 amino acids. With 1 base clipped from V and 7 bases from J, the junction kept 9 bases outside the gene matches. Germline CDR1 reads MNHNS; CDR2 reads SASEGT. CDR3: CASSEVAGGAGQPQHF. For the CDR3, the DNA is TGTGCCAGCAGTGAAGTAGCAGGGGGCGCGGGGCAGCCCCAGCATTTT.

This chain joins TRBV7-9 and TRBJ2-3; 10 bases map to TRBD2. The V gene end was trimmed by 2 bases and the J gene end by 5 bases; junction bases not matched to a gene: 7. This CDR3 has 16 amino acids. Germline CDR1 and CDR2: SEHNR and FQNEAQ (reference sequence). In DNA, the CDR3 is TGTGCCAGCAGCTTAAGTCTAGCGGGAGCGATAGATACGCAGTATTTT. It translates to CASSLSLAGAIDTQYF.

V usage is TRBV6-4 and J usage is TRBJ1-1, with D possibly being TRBD1 (5 bases). Germline V gene sequence: CDR1 MRHNA, CDR2 SNTAGT. Trimming removed 5 bases at V and 3 bases at J, with 10 bases between. CDR3 length: 13 residues. Here the CDR3 reads CASSSTVYTEAFF. For the CDR3, the DNA is TGTGCCAGCAGTTCGACAGTTTACACTGAAGCTTTCTTT.

The V call is TRBV28, the J call TRBJ1-2; no clear D. V was clipped by 8 bases and J by 0 bases, with 4 bases between them. The germline V gene has CDR1 MDHEN and CDR2 SYDVKM. This CDR3 has 11 residues. The CDR3 spells CASRTNYGYTF. The CDR3 DNA follows: TGTGCCAGCCGGACTAACTATGGCTACACCTTC.

The chain employs TRBV28 and TRBJ2-1; D not resolved. Germline V CDR1 and CDR2: MDHEN, SYDVKM. Between the trimmed V and J ends, which lost 2 bases and 7 bases, there was a span of 3 bases. This CDR3 comprises 11 residues. The CDR3 coding sequence is TGTGCCAGCAGTTTAGGTAATGAGCAGTTCTTC. This sequence encodes CASSLGNEQFF.

The gene calls are TRBV6-5 and TRBJ1-5; D not certain. V lost 6 bases and J lost 5, with 14 bases in between. The germline V gene encodes CDR1 MNHEY and CDR2 SVGAGI. This CDR3 contains 14 residues. The DNA of the CDR3 is TGTGCCAGCAGCAAATTGAAGGTCGATCAGCCCCAGCATTTT. Its translation: CASSKLKVDQPQHF.

The rearrangement uses TRBV5-8 and TRBJ2-5; no reliable D call. Trimming pared 0 bases from V and 5 bases from J, leaving 5 bases between. The germline CDR1 and CDR2 sequences are SGHTS and YDEGEE. There are 12 residues in the CDR3. The CDR3 spells CASSLDWETQYF. CDR3 sequence (DNA): TGTGCCAGCAGCTTGGATTGGGAGACCCAGTACTTC.